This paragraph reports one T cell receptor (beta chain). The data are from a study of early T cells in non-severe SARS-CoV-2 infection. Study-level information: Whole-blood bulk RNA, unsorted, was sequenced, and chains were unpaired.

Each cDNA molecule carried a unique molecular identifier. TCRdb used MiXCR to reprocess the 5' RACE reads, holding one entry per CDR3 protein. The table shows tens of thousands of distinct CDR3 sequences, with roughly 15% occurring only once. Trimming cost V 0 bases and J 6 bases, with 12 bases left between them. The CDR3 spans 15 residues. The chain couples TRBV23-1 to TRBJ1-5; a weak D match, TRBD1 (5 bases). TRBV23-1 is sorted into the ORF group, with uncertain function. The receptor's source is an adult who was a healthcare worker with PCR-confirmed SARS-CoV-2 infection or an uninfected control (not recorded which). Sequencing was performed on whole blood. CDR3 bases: TGCGCCAGCAGTCAATCCCCCAGGGTGGCTCAGCCCCAGCATTTT. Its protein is CASSQSPRVAQPQHF.